The sequence of this TCR beta chain was determined in a study of blood T cell repertoires in COVID-19. Study-level information: Acute and convalescent COVID-19 samples came from the United States, Italy and Spain. T cells, B-cell-depleted T cells, or PBMCs supplied cDNA or gDNA.

In the source study's methods: Researchers report that nucleated cell counts were estimated from reference gene primer amplification. Generated by immunoSEQ multiplex PCR, the TCRdb table keeps only in-frame clones and is missing some. That table supplies the V and J calls and clone size; D and trimming were determined from the DNA. This sample carries approximately 250,000 clones, approximately 89% of them seen once, and the ten largest clones take around 1.5%. CDR3 length equals 13 residues. CDR1 is KGHSH, CDR2 LQKENI, per germline. V was shortened by 5 bases and J by 2 bases, with 6 bases between the two germline ends.

This TCR came from an older woman who had recovered from COVID-19. Sequencing used peripheral blood. The chain is built from TRBV18 and TRBJ1-4; D may be TRBD1 (5 bases). The CDR3 DNA is TGTGCCAGCTCAAAGGGGACTAATGAAAAACTGTTTTTT. It is translated as CASSKGTNEKLFF.